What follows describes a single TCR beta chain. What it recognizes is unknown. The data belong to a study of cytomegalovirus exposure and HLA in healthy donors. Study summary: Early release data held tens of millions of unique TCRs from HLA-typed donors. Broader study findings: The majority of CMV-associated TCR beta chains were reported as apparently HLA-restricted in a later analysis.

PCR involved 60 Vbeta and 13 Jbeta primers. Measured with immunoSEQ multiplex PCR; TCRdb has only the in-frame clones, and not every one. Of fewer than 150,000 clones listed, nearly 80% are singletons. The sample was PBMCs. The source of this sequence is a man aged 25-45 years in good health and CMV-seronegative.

The CDR3 DNA is TGTGCCAGCAGCCACCCACCGGGGGGCAATCAGCCCCAGCATTTT. Residues: CASSHPPGGNQPQHF. The chain couples TRBV16 to TRBJ1-5, with D perhaps matching TRBD1 (5 bases). The CDR3 contains 15 residues. Trimming took off 3 bases at V and 2 bases at J, with 11 bases between the two ends. Germline loops: CDR1 KGHSY, CDR2 FQNENV.